The 10 T cell receptor beta chains presented below share a single source sample, sequenced in a study of cytomegalovirus exposure and HLA in healthy donors. A multiplex PCR was run with 60 Vbeta primers and 13 Jbeta primers. Clones were sequenced by immunoSEQ multiplex PCR, and TCRdb holds only the in-frame ones, with some missing. The repertoire consists of under 200,000 clones, with 80% to 90% occurring once and the leading ten covering around 10%. The source material was PBMCs. These receptors were taken from a man in his forties or fifties in good health and CMV-seropositive.

The V gene is TRBV9, the J gene TRBJ1-4; no definite D call. This CDR3 is 15 amino acids long. Germline CDR1 SGDLS, CDR2 YYNGEE. The V end was cut by 0 bases, the J end by 0 bases, with 6 bases between. The CDR3 spells CASSVGLATNEKLFF. In DNA, the CDR3 is TGTGCCAGCAGCGTAGGCCTAGCAACTAATGAAAAACTGTTTTTT. Drawing the rest from reference TRBV9 and TRBJ1-4, the complete variable domain is DSGVTQTPKHLITATGQRVTLRCSPRSGDLSVYWYQQSLDQGLQFLIQYYNGEERAKGNILERFSAQQFPDLHSELNLSSLELGDSALYFCASSVGLATNEKLFFGSGTQLSVL.

The chain has TRBV7-2 and TRBJ1-5, with D hard to call. The CDR3 totals 13 residues. CDR1 is SGHTA, CDR2 FQGNSA, per germline. V lost 5 bases and J 5 bases, leaving 10 bases between the germline ends. The DNA of the CDR3 is TGTGCCAGCAGCCCCTCGGCGGATCAGCCCCAGCATTTT. Residues: CASSPSADQPQHF.

The chain carries TRBV5-1 and TRBJ1-3; the D is unclear. Per germline, CDR1 SGHRS and CDR2 YFSETQ. This CDR3 contains 13 residues. V gave up 0 bases and J gave up 8 bases, with 9 bases separating them. The CDR3 reads CASSLVADDTIYF. CDR3 DNA sequence: TGCGCCAGCAGCTTGGTAGCGGACGACACCATATATTTT. Filled out from reference TRBV5-1 and TRBJ1-3, the complete variable domain reads KAGVTQTPRYLIKTRGQQVTLSCSPISGHRSVSWYQQTPGQGLQFLFEYFSETQRNKGNFPGRFSGRQFSNSRSEMNVSTLELGDSALYLCASSLVADDTIYFGEGSWLTVV.

The V call is TRBV5-4, the J call TRBJ1-2; 11 bases line up with TRBD1. Trimming at V came to 4 bases and at J to 5 bases, leaving 7 bases not matched to a gene. The CDR3 has 15 residues. Germline V gene lookup returns CDR1 SGHNT and CDR2 YYREEE (reference sequence). This CDR3 is CASSMGQGVRYGYTF. The CDR3 coding sequence is TGTGCCAGCAGCATGGGACAGGGGGTAAGATATGGCTACACCTTC.

The J gene is TRBJ2-7, the V gene TRBV7-8; weak D call: TRBD2 (7 bases). The CDR3 runs to 14 residues. CDR1 and CDR2 (germline): SGHVS, FQNEAQ. V was shortened by 5 bases and J by 2 bases, with 13 bases between the two germline ends. The CDR3 here is CASSRGRGPYEQYF. CDR3 nucleotides: TGTGCCAGCAGCCGAGGGCGGGGGCCCTACGAGCAGTACTTC.

The V call is TRBV7-9, the J call TRBJ1-4; D not certain. The CDR3 is made up of 15 amino acids. CDR1 is SEHNR and CDR2 is FQNEAQ in the germline V gene (reference sequence). Trimming took off 0 bases at V and 8 bases at J, with 13 bases between the two ends. CDR3 sequence reads: CASSLAVTTGEKLFF. The CDR3, as DNA: TGTGCCAGCAGCTTAGCGGTCACTACGGGGGAAAAACTGTTTTTT.

In this sample, this clone turned up a few times. V is TRBV11-2 and J is TRBJ2-5; D gene unclear. V dropped 5 bases and J dropped 10 bases, with 17 bases sitting between them. Per germline, CDR1 SGHAT and CDR2 FQNNGV. The CDR3 consists of 13 residues. CDR3 residues: CASSKSEWVDQYF. The DNA of the CDR3 is TGTGCCAGCAGCAAGTCGGAGTGGGTAGACCAGTACTTC.

This clone has just one count. In the same sample, other DNA sequences code for this CDR3. The J gene is TRBJ2-7, the V gene TRBV7-6; TRBD1 aligns across 7 bases. Looked up from germline, CDR1 is SGHVS and CDR2 is FNYEAQ. The CDR3 runs 14 residues. The trim removed 1 base at V and 2 bases at J, leaving 2 bases unmatched. CDR3 sequence: CASSLGTGTYEQYF. Here the CDR3 DNA reads TGTGCCAGCAGCTTAGGGACAGGAACCTACGAGCAGTACTTC.

A remark on this clone: A junction end diverges from the germline sequence, so it may reflect a read error. The chain employs TRBV18 and TRBJ2-7; D is perhaps TRBD2 (5 bases). The germline CDR1 and CDR2 sequences are KGHSH and LQKENI. CDR3 size: 14 residues. The CDR3 DNA is TGTGCCAGCTCACCACCACCGCCGAGGGCCGAGCAGTGCTTC. Its translation is CASSPPPPRAEQCF.

This chain uses TRBV9 with TRBJ2-7, with TRBD1 as a possible D gene (6 bases). The CDR3 totals 16 residues. Germline V lookup: CDR1 SGDLS, CDR2 YYNGEE. The V end was cut by 7 bases, the J end by 1 base, with 21 bases between. The CDR3 spells CASLTLNRVGSYEQYF. The CDR3 DNA reads TGTGCCAGCCTAACCCTAAACAGGGTAGGGTCCTACGAGCAGTACTTC.